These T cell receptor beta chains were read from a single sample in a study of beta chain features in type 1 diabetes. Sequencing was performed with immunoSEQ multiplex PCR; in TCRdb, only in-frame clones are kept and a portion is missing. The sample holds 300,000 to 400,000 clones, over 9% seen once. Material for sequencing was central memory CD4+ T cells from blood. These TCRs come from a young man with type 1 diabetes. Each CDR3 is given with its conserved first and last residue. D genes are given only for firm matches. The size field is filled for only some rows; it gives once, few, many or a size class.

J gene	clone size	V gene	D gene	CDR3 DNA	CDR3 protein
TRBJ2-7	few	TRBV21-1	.	TGTGCCAGCAGCAACCGGGACAGGGACTGCGAGCAGTACTTC	CASSNRDRDCEQYF
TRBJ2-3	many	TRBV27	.	TGTGCCAGCAGTTCCCATCTTACGCAGTATTTT	CASSSHLTQYF
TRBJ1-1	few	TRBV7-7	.	TGTGCTAGCAGCTTGAGGTTGGACACTGAAGCTTTCTTT	CASSLRLDTEAFF
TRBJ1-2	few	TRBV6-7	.	TGTGCCAGCAGTTACAGGGTGCCAAACTATGGCTACACCTTC	CASSYRVPNYGYTF
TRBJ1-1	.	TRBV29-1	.	TGCAGCGTTGACAGGGCGCTCATGAACACTGAAGCTTTCTTT	CSVDRALMNTEAFF
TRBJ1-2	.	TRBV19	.	TGTGCCAGTAGCCCCGAAACTACAGGGCCGGGGCAGCGCTACACCTTC	CASSPETTGPGQRYTF
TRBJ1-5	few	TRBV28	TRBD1	TGTGCCAGCAGGCGGCCGGGACAGGGATCCGAGCCCCAGCATTTT	CASRRPGQGSEPQHF
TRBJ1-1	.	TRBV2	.	TGTGCCAGCAGTGGCCAGAACACTGAAGCTTTCTTT	CASSGQNTEAFF
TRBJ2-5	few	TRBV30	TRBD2	TGTGCCTGGAGTTGGACTAGCGGGCGCGAGACCCAGTACTTC	CAWSWTSGRETQYF
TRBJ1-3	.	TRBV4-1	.	TGCGCCAGCAGCCAAGCACATACCGGGACACTTGGAAACACCATATATTTT	CASSQAHTGTLGNTIYF
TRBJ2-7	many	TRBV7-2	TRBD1	TGTGCCAGCAGCGTAACCCCGGGACAGGAGTTCTCGCAGTACTTC	CASSVTPGQEFSQYF
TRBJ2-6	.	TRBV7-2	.	TGCGCCAGCAGCCCCGAGTCCTCTGGGGCCAACGTCCTGACTTTC	CASSPESSGANVLTF
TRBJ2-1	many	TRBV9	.	TGTGCCAGCAGCGTAGAACGCCACAATGAGCAGTTCTTC	CASSVERHNEQFF
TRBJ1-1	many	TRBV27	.	TGTGCCAGCAGATATACTGGTTTCGTCCCTTTCTTT	CASRYTGFVPFF
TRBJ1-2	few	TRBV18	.	TGTGCCAGCTCACCATCCACAGGAGCCGATAACTATGGCTACACCTTC	CASSPSTGADNYGYTF
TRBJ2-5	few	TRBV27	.	TGTGCCAGCAGTTTTGGGGGATCACAAGAGACCCAGTACTTC	CASSFGGSQETQYF
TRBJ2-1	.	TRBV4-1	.	TGCGCCAGCAGCCAAGGAAACGGGATAGGCTACAATGAGCAGTTCTTC	CASSQGNGIGYNEQFF
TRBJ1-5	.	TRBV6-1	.	TGTGCCAGCAGTGAAGAAGGGCCCGATCAGCCCCAGCATTTT	CASSEEGPDQPQHF
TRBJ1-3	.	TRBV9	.	TGTGCCAGCAGCACCGGACAGAACTCTGGAAACACCATATATTTT	CASSTGQNSGNTIYF
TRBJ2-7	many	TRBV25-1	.	TGTGCCAGCAGTGAAACGGGGAGAACCCACGAGCAGTACTTC	CASSETGRTHEQYF
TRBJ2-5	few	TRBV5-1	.	TGCGCCAGCAGCGTCGGAGAGACCCAGTACTTC	CASSVGETQYF
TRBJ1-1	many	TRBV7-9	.	TGTGCCAGCAGCTTAGCGATCGCTGAAGCTTTCTTT	CASSLAIAEAFF
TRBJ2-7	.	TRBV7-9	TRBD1	TGTGCCAGCAGTACCGCAGAGGGCAGGGGGCCCTACGAGCAGTACTTC	CASSTAEGRGPYEQYF
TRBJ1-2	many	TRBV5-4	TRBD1	TGTGCCAGCAGCCCGCAAGACAGGGAATGGGCTGGCTACACCTTC	CASSPQDREWAGYTF
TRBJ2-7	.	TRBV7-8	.	TGTGCCAGCAGTCGGACCCAGAGCTCCTACGAGCAGTACTTC	CASSRTQSSYEQYF
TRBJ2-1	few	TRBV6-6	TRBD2	TGTGCCAGCACCCGGGGACTAGCTACCTACAATGAGCAGTTCTTC	CASTRGLATYNEQFF
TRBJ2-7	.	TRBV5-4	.	TGTGCCAGCAGCTTTGTCGGAGCGTTCGAGCAGTACTTC	CASSFVGAFEQYF
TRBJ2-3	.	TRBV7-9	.	TGTGCCAGCAGCCTCGACGGGAGCACAGATACGCAGTATTTT	CASSLDGSTDTQYF
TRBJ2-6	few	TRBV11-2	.	TGTGCCAGCAGCCCCAGGGTCTCTGGGGCCAACGTCCTGACTTTC	CASSPRVSGANVLTF
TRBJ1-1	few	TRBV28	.	TGTGCCAGCAGTTTGGCTGTGGGCGGACGGATGAACACTGAAGCTTTCTTT	CASSLAVGGRMNTEAFF
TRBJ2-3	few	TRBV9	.	TGTGCCAGCAGCGTAGCGGGCCCGATGCCAAATACGCAGTATTTT	CASSVAGPMPNTQYF
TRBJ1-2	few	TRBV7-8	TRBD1	TGTGCCAGCGGGACAGGGGGCCGCTACACCTTC	CASGTGGRYTF
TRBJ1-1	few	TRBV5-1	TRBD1	TGCGCCAGCAGCCCCCAGACAGGGTTCTCTGAAGCTTTCTTT	CASSPQTGFSEAFF
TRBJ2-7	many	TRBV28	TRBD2	TGTGCCAGCGGTGGGGCTAGCGGGAACTCCTACGAGCAGTACTTC	CASGGASGNSYEQYF
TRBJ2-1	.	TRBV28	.	TGTGCCAGCATACTTCGGGCTACAGCTTACAATGAGCAGTTCTTC	CASILRATAYNEQFF
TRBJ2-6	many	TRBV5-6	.	TGTGCCAGCAGCTTGGGGCCGCATACCTCTGGGGCCAACGTCCTGACTTTC	CASSLGPHTSGANVLTF
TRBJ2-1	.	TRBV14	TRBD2	TGTGCCAGCAGCCCCGAGGGGCTAGCGGGAGCGTGGAATGAGCAGTTCTTC	CASSPEGLAGAWNEQFF
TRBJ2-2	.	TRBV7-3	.	TGTGCCAGCAGCTTAAACTTGGGGTCCGGGGAGCTGTTTTTT	CASSLNLGSGELFF
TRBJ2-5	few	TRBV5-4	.	TGTGCCAGCAGCGGGGACGCGTCCCAAGAGACCCAGTACTTC	CASSGDASQETQYF
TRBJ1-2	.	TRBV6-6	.	TGTGCCAGCAGTTTACCCCCCAGAGGCTACACCTTC	CASSLPPRGYTF
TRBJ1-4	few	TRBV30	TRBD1	TGTGCCTGGAACCGCCGGGACAGGAATGAAAAACTGTTTTTT	CAWNRRDRNEKLFF
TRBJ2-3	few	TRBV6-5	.	TGTGCCAGCAGTTACTCGAGGGGACATGGCACAGATACGCAGTATTTT	CASSYSRGHGTDTQYF
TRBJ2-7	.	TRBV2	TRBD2	TGTTCGGTTAGCGGGAGAGGAGGCGAGCAGTACTTC	CSVSGRGGEQYF
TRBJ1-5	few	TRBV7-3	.	TGTGCCAGCAGCTTTATAGGACACCTGTATAGCAATCAGCCCCAGCATTTT	CASSFIGHLYSNQPQHF
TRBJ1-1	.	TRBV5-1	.	TGCGCCAGCAGCTTGGTGGGAATAATGAACACTGAAGCTTTCTTT	CASSLVGIMNTEAFF